Following are 31 T cell receptor beta chains from one sample sequenced in a study of a mutant IDH1 vaccine in newly diagnosed glioma. Time point reported: week 35, safety follow-up. It was 300 ug of mutant IDH1 20-mer peptide that made up each vaccine dose, given with topical imiquimod. Assay: immunoSEQ multiplex PCR; the TCRdb copy retains only in-frame clones and omits some. The repertoire holds 44,000 or so clones, with under 90% as singletons. No antigen has been assigned to these receptors. The specimen comprised PBMCs, sampled from a glioma patient whose treatment included an IDH1 peptide vaccine. These receptors came from a woman in her forties with glioma. Some clones in this sample may be carry-over from other donors' samples.

The rearrangement uses TRBV13 and TRBJ2-3; D may be TRBD1 (6 bases). The V gene's germline CDR1 is PRHDT and CDR2 FYEKMQ (reference sequence). Trimming shortened V by 3 bases and J by 4 bases, and 23 bases separated the two germline ends. There are 18 residues in the CDR3. CDR3 protein: CASSLWLAQPRQADTQYF. DNA of the CDR3: TGTGCCAGCAGCTTGTGGTTAGCCCAACCCCGACAGGCAGATACGCAGTATTTT.

The rearrangement uses TRBV5-1 and TRBJ2-3, with D unclear. V lost 5 bases and J 10 bases, leaving 14 bases between the germline ends. The CDR3 totals 12 residues. Germline V lookup: CDR1 SGHRS, CDR2 YFSETQ. The CDR3, as DNA: TGCGCCAGCAGTGGTGTCCCCCCCGCGCAGTATTTT. It codes for CASSGVPPAQYF.

The chain combines TRBV6-5 with TRBJ1-3; no clear D gene. The V and J ends lost 7 bases and 2 bases respectively, with 9 bases between them. The CDR3 is 13 amino acids. CDR1 and CDR2 from the germline V gene are MNHEY and SVGAGI. The CDR3 DNA reads TGTGCCAGCATGGGGAGTGCTGGAAACACCATATATTTT. Its translation is CASMGSAGNTIYF.

The V and J genes are TRBV19 and TRBJ2-5, with D possibly being TRBD1 or TRBD2 (5 bases each). V lost 4 bases to trimming and J lost 0 bases, with 18 bases between them. Germline V gives CDR1 LNHDA, CDR2 SQIVND (reference sequence). The CDR3 is made up of 17 amino acids. As DNA, the CDR3 is TGTGCCAGTAGTACTTTGGGACGTGGGCGGGACCAAGAGACCCAGTACTTC. It is translated as CASSTLGRGRDQETQYF.

The J gene is TRBJ2-3, the V gene TRBV9; D call uncertain. From germline, CDR1 is SGDLS and CDR2 YYNGEE. V lost 2 bases to trimming and J lost 0 bases, with 7 bases between them. This CDR3 has 14 amino acids. The CDR3 sequence: CASSVRYSTDTQYF. The CDR3 coding sequence is TGTGCCAGCAGCGTCCGGTATAGCACAGATACGCAGTATTTT. Supplemented by reference TRBV9 and TRBJ2-3, the full variable domain reads DSGVTQTPKHLITATGQRVTLRCSPRSGDLSVYWYQQSLDQGLQFLIQYYNGEERAKGNILERFSAQQFPDLHSELNLSSLELGDSALYFCASSVRYSTDTQYFGPGTRLTVL.

The chain's CDR3 is CSYNLPGLSNTEAFF. CDR3 bases: TGCAGCTACAATCTTCCGGGACTCTCGAACACTGAAGCTTTCTTT. The chain carries TRBV29-1 and TRBJ1-1, with D perhaps matching TRBD1 (5 bases). Per the germline V gene, CDR1 is SQVTM and CDR2 is ANQGSEA. Deletions cut 8 bases from V and 1 base from J, with 20 bases between. CDR3 length: 15 amino acids.

The rearrangement joins TRBV5-4 to TRBJ2-1; maybe TRBD1 (5 bases). CDR3 length: 14 residues. Germline loops: CDR1 SGHNT, CDR2 YYREEE (reference sequence). Trimming took off 4 bases at V and 9 bases at J, with 17 bases between the two ends. The CDR3 nucleotides are TGTGCCAGCAGCCTGGGGATAGGTGGGGCTGAGCAGTTCTTC. It codes for CASSLGIGGAEQFF.

The chain is built from TRBV9 and TRBJ2-7; 8 positions match TRBD2. The length of the CDR3 is 18 residues. Germline-derived CDR1 and CDR2 are SGDLS and YYNGEE. After removal of 2 bases from V and 7 bases from J, the junction contained 20 bases not matched to a gene. The CDR3 sequence is CASSVDPILAGGSSEQYF. The CDR3 bases are TGTGCCAGCAGCGTCGACCCCATCCTGGCGGGAGGATCGAGTGAGCAGTACTTC.

The V gene is TRBV2, the J gene TRBJ2-7; TRBD2 aligns across 15 bases. The CDR3 runs to 16 residues. CDR1 is SNHLY and CDR2 is FYNNEI in the germline V gene. J lost 2 bases, V lost 6 bases, and 5 bases had no gene match. The CDR3, as DNA: TGTGCCAGCAGAGTTGGACTAGCGGGAGGGCCCTACGAGCAGTACTTC. Its translation is CASRVGLAGGPYEQYF.

This sequence joins TRBV6-1 and TRBJ2-1; D is ambiguous. CDR3 length equals 10 residues. Germline CDR1 MNHNS, CDR2 SASEGT. The V gene lost 7 bases and the J gene lost 10 bases, with 8 bases spanning the gap. The CDR3 DNA is TGTGCCAGCAATACAAACGAGCAGTTCTTC. Protein sequence: CASNTNEQFF.

In this sample, this clone turned up a few times. The rearrangement joins TRBV20-1 to TRBJ2-5; D gene unclear. V was cut by 5 bases and J by 3 bases, with 7 bases left in between. The CDR3 runs to 11 residues. Germline lookup yields CDR1 DFQATT and CDR2 SNEGSKA (reference sequence). The CDR3 spells CSAQIEETQYF. The CDR3 DNA reads TGCAGTGCTCAGATAGAAGAGACCCAGTACTTC.

With regard to this clone: Other DNA sequences in this specimen translate into the identical CDR3. The V call is TRBV9, the J call TRBJ1-1, with TRBD1 identical over 8 bases. V lost 0 bases, J lost 4 bases, and 5 bases stayed unmatched. Per germline, CDR1 SGDLS and CDR2 YYNGEE. CDR3 size: 15 residues. CDR3 amino acids: CASSVDQGAGTEAFF. The CDR3, as DNA: TGTGCCAGCAGCGTAGACCAGGGGGCGGGCACTGAAGCTTTCTTT.

V is TRBV29-1 and J is TRBJ2-7, with TRBD2 matching 9 bases. CDR1 is SQVTM and CDR2 is ANQGSEA in the germline V gene. The CDR3 sequence is 13 residues long. The trim removed 5 bases at V and 3 bases at J, leaving 5 bases unmatched. The CDR3 is CSVRLAEDYEQYF. CDR3 nucleotide sequence: TGCAGCGTTCGACTAGCGGAAGACTACGAGCAGTACTTC.

J is TRBJ1-1 and V is TRBV6-5; 7 bases fit TRBD1. V lost 5 bases, J lost 8 bases, and 8 bases stayed unmatched. Germline lookup yields CDR1 MNHEY and CDR2 SVGAGI. This CDR3 spans 13 amino acids. The CDR3 coding sequence is TGTGCCAGCAGTGCACCCGGGGGACAGGAAGCTTTCTTT. Encoded protein: CASSAPGGQEAFF.

This clone was observed once. The rearrangement uses TRBV7-2 and TRBJ1-4, with D uncertain. CDR3 size: 15 residues. Germline CDR1 and CDR2: SGHTA and FQGNSA. The V and J ends lost 1 base and 6 bases respectively, with 12 bases between them. CDR3: CASSLDWAADEKLFF. CDR3 nucleotide sequence: TGTGCCAGCAGCTTAGATTGGGCGGCGGATGAAAAACTGTTTTTT.

The genes are TRBV29-1 and TRBJ2-2; weak D call: TRBD1 (6 bases). Germline-derived CDR1 and CDR2 are SQVTM and ANQGSEA. The CDR3 spans 16 residues. Trimming cost V 4 bases and J 4 bases, with 19 bases left between them. The CDR3 sequence is CSVVVVPGAGTGELFF. The CDR3 nucleotides read TGCAGCGTTGTGGTGGTTCCAGGGGCCGGCACCGGGGAGCTGTTTTTT.

V gene TRBV7-2 combines with J gene TRBJ1-4; D not resolved. Between the trimmed V and J ends, which lost 5 bases and 5 bases, there was a span of 12 bases. CDR1 is SGHTA, CDR2 FQGNSA, per germline. CDR3 length: 14 amino acids. The CDR3 protein is CASSPGSWNEKLFF. The CDR3 nucleotides read TGTGCCAGCAGCCCGGGGTCGTGGAATGAAAAACTGTTTTTT. Full variable domain (missing parts from reference TRBV7-2 and TRBJ1-4): GAGVSQSPSNKVTEKGKDVELRCDPISGHTALYWYRQSLGQGLEFLIYFQGNSAPDKSGLPSDRFSAERTGGSVSTLTIQRTQQEDSAVYLCASSPGSWNEKLFFGSGTQLSVL.

The V and J genes are TRBV4-3 and TRBJ1-5, with 7 bases lining up with TRBD1. CDR1 and CDR2 (germline): LGHNA, YSLEER. J gave up 6 bases and V 2 bases, and 7 bases lay outside the gene matches. This CDR3 spans 15 amino acids. CDR3 sequence reads: CASSQRQGYGQPQHF. In DNA, the CDR3 is TGCGCCAGCAGCCAACGACAGGGTTACGGTCAGCCCCAGCATTTT.

This clone was picked up one time. The chain recombines TRBV4-1 with TRBJ2-5; the D is unclear. CDR1 MGHRA and CDR2 YSYEKL come from the germline V gene. The CDR3 loop spans 16 amino acids. The V and J ends lost 0 bases and 3 bases respectively, with 14 bases between them. This chain's CDR3 is CASSQDRRSWEETQYF. CDR3 nucleotides: TGCGCCAGCAGCCAAGATCGGCGGAGTTGGGAAGAGACCCAGTACTTC.

This chain joins TRBV21-1 and TRBJ1-1; the tabulated D call, TRBD1, remains unverified against the DNA. TRBV21-1 is marked as a pseudogene. This CDR3 spans 15 amino acids. CDR3 residues: CASSDLRTMNTEAFF. CDR3 sequence (DNA): TGTGCCAGCAGCGACTTACGGACAATGAACACTGAAGCTTTCTTT.

This clone has more than one count but fewer than ten. The gene calls are TRBV6-4 and TRBJ2-5, with 8 bases identical to TRBD2. Germline loops: CDR1 MRHNA, CDR2 SNTAGT. V lost 6 bases and J lost 5; bases outside the gene matches: 8. CDR3 length equals 14 residues. The CDR3 region is CASSPGGPEETQYF. CDR3 in DNA: TGTGCCAGCAGCCCGGGAGGGCCCGAGGAGACCCAGTACTTC.

The sample holds one count of this clone. V is TRBV5-1 and J is TRBJ2-5; TRBD2 matches 7 bases. The CDR3 covers 15 residues. CDR1 is SGHRS, CDR2 YFSETQ, per germline. J was trimmed by 5 bases and V by 3 bases; bases with no gene match: 10. In nucleotides, the CDR3 is TGCGCCAGCAGCTCGGCCCCCGGGACTACCGAGACCCAGTACTTC. Translation: CASSSAPGTTETQYF.

By proportion, this clone is medium-sized. The chain couples TRBV19 to TRBJ1-5; TRBD1 matches 7 bases. Looked up from germline, CDR1 is LNHDA and CDR2 is SQIVND (reference sequence). CDR3 length: 14 residues. With V trimmed by 5 bases and J by 7 bases, 8 bases remained unmatched. Here the CDR3 reads CASSEQGMEQPQHF. The DNA of the CDR3 is TGTGCCAGTAGTGAACAGGGGATGGAACAGCCCCAGCATTTT.

This clone is a singleton in its sample. The chain has TRBV29-1 and TRBJ2-7, with D possibly TRBD1 on 5 matching bases. This CDR3 has 11 amino acids. Germline lookup yields CDR1 SQVTM and CDR2 ANQGSEA. V was pared by 2 bases and J by 7 bases, with 9 bases between. CDR3 DNA sequence: TGCAGCGTTGAAAGGGGCAGGGAGCAGTACTTC. The encoded protein is CSVERGREQYF.

This clone was seen once. V is TRBV7-8 and J is TRBJ2-2; D could derive from TRBD1 or TRBD2 (5 bases each). CDR1 and CDR2 from the germline V gene are SGHVS and FQNEAQ. The CDR3 is 14 residues long. V was pared by 6 bases and J by 0 bases, with 8 bases between. CDR3: CASRGTTNTGELFF. The CDR3 DNA is TGTGCCAGCAGAGGGACCACGAACACCGGGGAGCTGTTTTTT.

J is TRBJ2-7 and V is TRBV7-2, with 13 bases fitting TRBD2. The CDR3 covers 19 residues. CDR1 SGHTA and CDR2 FQGNSA come from the germline V gene. Unmatched junction bases numbered 16, after V lost 5 bases and J lost 3 bases. The CDR3: CASSPKRTSGSWWGYEQYF. The CDR3 nucleotides are TGTGCCAGCAGCCCAAAAAGGACTAGCGGGAGCTGGTGGGGCTACGAGCAGTACTTC.

The rearrangement uses TRBV6-5 and TRBJ2-7; possibly TRBD1 for D (6 bases). Germline CDR1 MNHEY, CDR2 SVGAGI. The CDR3 contains 14 residues. Trimming shortened V by 6 bases and J by 0 bases, and 12 bases separated the two germline ends. This CDR3 is CASSRGPYSYEQYF. CDR3 sequence (DNA): TGTGCCAGCAGCAGGGGCCCTTACTCCTACGAGCAGTACTTC.

J is TRBJ1-2 and V is TRBV28; TRBD1 agrees at 8 bases. The V segment lost 11 bases and the J segment 4 bases; nucleotides outside the gene matches: 12. Germline CDR1 MDHEN, CDR2 SYDVKM. CDR3 length: 14 amino acids. The DNA of the CDR3 is TGTGCCGCATCCCAGCTGGGACAGGTCTATGGCTACACCTTC. This translates into CAASQLGQVYGYTF.

This rearrangement joins TRBV18 to TRBJ2-7; the D gene is possibly TRBD2 (5 bases). V lost 3 bases, J lost 0 bases, and 9 bases lay in between. The CDR3 has 14 amino acids. CDR1 KGHSH and CDR2 LQKENI come from the germline V gene. CDR3 region: CASSPREFSYEQYF. CDR3 DNA sequence: TGTGCCAGCTCACCGAGGGAGTTCTCCTACGAGCAGTACTTC.

The chain is built from TRBV18 and TRBJ1-1; D not resolved. The CDR3 consists of 15 residues. Trimming pared 1 base from V and 0 bases from J, leaving 9 bases between. Germline V gives CDR1 KGHSH, CDR2 LQKENI. In DNA form, the CDR3 reads TGTGCCAGCTCACCACGGTTAGCAGTGAACACTGAAGCTTTCTTT. This translates into CASSPRLAVNTEAFF.

V gene TRBV9 combines with J gene TRBJ1-3; TRBD1 matches 7 bases. Germline loops: CDR1 SGDLS, CDR2 YYNGEE. Unmatched junction bases numbered 2, after V lost 0 bases and J lost 2 bases. The CDR3 is made up of 15 amino acids. In DNA, the CDR3 is TGTGCCAGCAGCGTAGCGGGACAGCCTGGAAACACCATATATTTT. Translated, it gives CASSVAGQPGNTIYF.